The 19 T cell receptor beta chains given below trace back to one sample, sequenced in a study of T cell repertoires in cytomegalovirus infection. Each CDR3 protein is one row after TCRdb ran MiXCR on the reads. The table records about 240,000 distinct CDR3 sequences, roughly 6.5% of them present only once. Input material: PBMCs. Receptors originate from a human donor in good health (CMV status not recorded). Some clones in this sample may be carry-over from other donors' samples.

This clonotype was seen many times. The chain joins TRBV12-3 or TRBV12-4 to TRBJ1-1, with D unresolved. The ends were cut back, 3 bases at V and 6 bases at J, with 8 bases in the middle. This CDR3 region has 12 residues. The CDR3 loop is CASSFSVPEAFF. CDR3 in DNA: TGTGCCAGCAGTTTTTCGGTACCTGAAGCTTTCTTT.

This clonotype has ten or more counts. The chain couples TRBV10-3 to TRBJ2-7, with D unclear. The V gene lost 10 bases and the J gene lost 5 bases, with 15 bases spanning the gap. This CDR3 is built from 12 residues. Germline V gives CDR1 ENHRY, CDR2 SYGVKD. Here the CDR3 DNA reads TGTGCCAGTGGGTCGGTCAGGAACGAGCAGTACTTC. It codes for CASGSVRNEQYF.

This clonotype was detected many times. The rearrangement joins TRBV6-5 to TRBJ2-7, with 10 bases that match TRBD1. CDR1 is MNHEY and CDR2 is SVGAGI in the germline V gene. V shed 0 bases and J 4 bases; nucleotides not matched to a gene: 6. There are 16 residues in the CDR3. The CDR3 loop reads CASSYSLTGGMYEQYF. In DNA form, the CDR3 reads TGTGCCAGCAGTTACTCCCTGACAGGGGGCATGTACGAGCAGTACTTC.

V and J are TRBV15 and TRBJ1-2; TRBD1 matches at 8 bases. Trimming cost V 0 bases and J 5 bases; bases outside gene matches: 11. Germline CDR1 is LNHNV and CDR2 is YYDKDF (reference sequence). The length of the CDR3 is 17 residues. CDR3 nucleotide sequence: TGTGCCACCAGCAGAGATGTGGGAACAGGGGGGGCGTATGGCTACACCTTC. This codes for CATSRDVGTGGAYGYTF.

This clonotype was counted ten times or more. V and J are TRBV7-2 and TRBJ1-1; D is uncertain. V was trimmed by 4 bases and J by 3 bases, leaving 9 bases between them. CDR3 size: 13 residues. The V gene's germline CDR1 is SGHTA and CDR2 FQGNSA. The CDR3 sequence: CASSWPADTEAFF. As DNA, the CDR3 is TGTGCCAGCAGCTGGCCCGCGGACACTGAAGCTTTCTTT.

This clonotype showed up many times. This rearrangement joins TRBV6-5 to TRBJ1-2; 10 bases are a match to TRBD1. The germline gives CDR1 MNHEY, CDR2 SVGAGI. V shed 5 bases, J shed 7 bases, and the junction held 7 bases outside the gene matches. The CDR3 has 14 amino acids. In DNA, the CDR3 is TGTGCCAGCAGTAGGGACAGGGGCGTTAGTGGCTACACCTTC. Its translation is CASSRDRGVSGYTF.

This clonotype was detected many times. The J gene is TRBJ1-1, the V gene TRBV29-1; D may be TRBD1 (6 bases). The CDR3 loop spans 13 amino acids. Germline values: CDR1 SQVTM, CDR2 ANQGSEA. V gave up 5 bases and J gave up 4 bases, with 14 bases separating them. CDR3 nucleotide sequence: TGCAGCGTTTCCAGGGGCGAGGGCACTGAAGCTTTCTTT. It yields the protein CSVSRGEGTEAFF.

This clonotype appeared many times. The chain joins TRBV18 to TRBJ1-1; D perhaps matches TRBD1 (5 bases). The CDR3 totals 15 residues. The germline CDR1 and CDR2 sequences are KGHSH and LQKENI. Trimming stripped 2 bases from V and 1 base from J, with 11 bases between. The CDR3 sequence: CASSPIGHQNTEAFF. CDR3 coding DNA: TGTGCCAGCTCACCAATCGGACACCAGAACACTGAAGCTTTCTTT.

This clonotype was counted a single time. With a much larger clone just one base away, this may be a read error. This chain joins TRBV10-3 and TRBJ2-1; 10 nucleotides match TRBD2. The V gene's germline CDR1 is ENHRY and CDR2 SYGVKD. The junction had 11 bases not matched to a gene; V was cut back by 8 bases and J by 7 bases. The CDR3 is 15 residues long. CDR3 sequence: CAIGSSGGGGNEQFF. The DNA for the CDR3 is TGTGCCATCGGTTCAAGCGGGGGGGGCGGGAATGAGCAGTTCTTC.

This clonotype was found many times. The chain has TRBV7-3 and TRBJ2-1; TRBD1 is a possible D gene (5 bases). This CDR3 spans 16 amino acids. Per the germline V gene, CDR1 is SGHTA and CDR2 is FQGTGA. V was pared by 5 bases and J by 0 bases, with 14 bases between. DNA of the CDR3: TGTGCCAGCAGCCTCGGACATCCGAGCTCCTACAATGAGCAGTTCTTC. This encodes CASSLGHPSSYNEQFF. The entire variable domain, with the rest obtained from reference TRBV7-3 and TRBJ2-1, is as follows: GAGVSQTPSNKVTEKGKYVELRCDPISGHTALYWYRQSLGQGPEFLIYFQGTGAADDSGLPNDRFFAVRPEGSVSTLKIQRTERGDSAVYLCASSLGHPSSYNEQFFGPGTRLTVL.

This clonotype was recorded at least ten times. V gene TRBV29-1 combines with J gene TRBJ2-3; 11 nucleotides agree with TRBD1. V lost 8 bases and J lost 3; bases outside the gene matches: 7. Per germline, CDR1 SQVTM and CDR2 ANQGSEA. The CDR3 loop spans 14 amino acids. CDR3 residues: CSWERDRGTDTQYF. The CDR3 DNA follows: TGCAGCTGGGAGAGGGACAGGGGGACAGATACGCAGTATTTT.

This clonotype appeared many times. The chain employs TRBV7-2 and TRBJ1-3; D ambiguous. Per germline, CDR1 SGHTA and CDR2 FQGNSA. V was cut by 6 bases and J by 0 bases, with 6 bases left in between. This CDR3 spans 13 amino acids. In nucleotides, the CDR3 is TGTGCCAGCAGGTACAACTCTGGAAACACCATATATTTT. This codes for CASRYNSGNTIYF.

This clonotype was detected ten times or more. The V gene is TRBV7-2, the J gene TRBJ2-5; TRBD1 agrees at 7 bases. The germline V gene has CDR1 SGHTA and CDR2 FQGNSA. The CDR3 contains 13 residues. J was trimmed by 5 bases and V by 3 bases; bases with no gene match: 3. For the CDR3, the DNA is TGTGCCAGCAGCTTGACAGGGTTGGAGACCCAGTACTTC. The encoded protein is CASSLTGLETQYF.

Many counts were recorded for this clonotype. The rearrangement joins TRBV6-5 to TRBJ1-2; no clear D gene. This CDR3 contains 13 residues. The germline V and J ends were trimmed by 7 bases and 8 bases, with 17 bases remaining between them. Germline loops: CDR1 MNHEY, CDR2 SVGAGI. Here the CDR3 reads CASTPLGLEGYTF. The CDR3 bases are TGTGCCAGCACCCCATTGGGGTTAGAGGGCTACACCTTC.

This clonotype was seen many times. The rearrangement uses TRBV7-2 and TRBJ2-1; 14 nucleotides line up with TRBD2. The length of the CDR3 is 15 residues. The germline gives CDR1 SGHTA, CDR2 FQGNSA. The V segment lost 5 bases and the J segment 13 bases; nucleotides outside the gene matches: 10. CDR3 DNA: TGTGCCAGCAGCGTCGAGGGGACTAGCGGGGGAGTTCAGTTCTTC. Translating it yields CASSVEGTSGGVQFF.

This clonotype was recorded many times. The CDR3 sequence is CASSQGRRETQYF. The DNA of the CDR3 is TGTGCCAGCAGCCAAGGGAGGCGGGAGACCCAGTACTTC. The chain links TRBV7-2 to TRBJ2-5; D may be TRBD2 (6 bases). V shed 5 bases and J shed 5 bases, with 12 bases lying between them. This CDR3 has 13 residues. The germline V gene encodes CDR1 SGHTA and CDR2 FQGNSA.

This clonotype has a count of ten or more. The chain links TRBV7-9 to TRBJ2-7; D not resolved. Looked up from germline, CDR1 is SEHNR and CDR2 is FQNEAQ (reference sequence). Trimming removed 5 bases from V and 2 bases from J, with 22 bases in between. CDR3 length: 17 residues. CDR3 bases: TGTGCCAGCAGCCCCCATTTACGACACGCGAGGACCTACGAGCAGTACTTC. Translating gives CASSPHLRHARTYEQYF.

This clonotype was counted only a few times. V gene TRBV5-5 combines with J gene TRBJ2-7; 10 bases fit TRBD1. The CDR3 is 15 residues long. Trimming cost V 4 bases and J 9 bases; bases outside gene matches: 13. The germline CDR1 and CDR2 sequences are SGHKS and YYEKEE (reference sequence). The CDR3 sequence is CASSRTGTGVQGQYF. The CDR3 region has the DNA TGTGCCAGCAGCCGCACCGGGACAGGGGTCCAAGGGCAGTACTTC.

In this sample, this clonotype turned up many times. V and J are TRBV7-9 and TRBJ2-5; the D gene is possibly TRBD1 (5 bases). The CDR3 consists of 14 residues. V was clipped by 5 bases and J by 0 bases, with 10 bases between them. The germline V gene has CDR1 SEHNR and CDR2 FQNEAQ (reference sequence). The CDR3 spells CASSPPGYQETQYF. Written as DNA, the CDR3 is TGTGCCAGCAGCCCGCCAGGGTACCAAGAGACCCAGTACTTC. Full variable domain (remainder filled in from reference TRBV7-9 and TRBJ2-5): DTGVSQNPRHKITKRGQNVTFRCDPISEHNRLYWYRQTLGQGPEFLTYFQNEAQLEKSRLLSDRFSAERPKGSFSTLEIQRTEQGDSAMYLCASSPPGYQETQYFGPGTRLLVL.